Described below is a single T cell receptor (beta chain) sequence and its context. What it recognizes is unknown. The data originate from a study of T cells in narcolepsy. Findings and limits, study-wide: Autoreactive HCRT-specific and TRIB2-specific clonotypes were marked in same-patient CSF-versus-blood CD4+ comparisons.

Sequencing was performed with immunoSEQ multiplex PCR; in TCRdb, only in-frame clones are kept and a portion is missing. This table has about 31,000 clones, approximately 78% appearing once. Input material: CD45RA- memory CD4+ T cells from PBMCs. The source of this sequence is a human donor with narcolepsy.

The CDR3 DNA sequence: TGTGCCAGCTCACCACCGGGACTAGCGGGAGGTGGCACAGATACGCAGTATTTT. Translation: CASSPPGLAGGGTDTQYF. This chain connects TRBV18 to TRBJ2-3; TRBD2 matches at 15 bases. This CDR3 is 18 amino acids long. Germline CDR1 is KGHSH and CDR2 is LQKENI. After removal of 0 bases from V and 1 base from J, the junction contained 2 bases not matched to a gene.